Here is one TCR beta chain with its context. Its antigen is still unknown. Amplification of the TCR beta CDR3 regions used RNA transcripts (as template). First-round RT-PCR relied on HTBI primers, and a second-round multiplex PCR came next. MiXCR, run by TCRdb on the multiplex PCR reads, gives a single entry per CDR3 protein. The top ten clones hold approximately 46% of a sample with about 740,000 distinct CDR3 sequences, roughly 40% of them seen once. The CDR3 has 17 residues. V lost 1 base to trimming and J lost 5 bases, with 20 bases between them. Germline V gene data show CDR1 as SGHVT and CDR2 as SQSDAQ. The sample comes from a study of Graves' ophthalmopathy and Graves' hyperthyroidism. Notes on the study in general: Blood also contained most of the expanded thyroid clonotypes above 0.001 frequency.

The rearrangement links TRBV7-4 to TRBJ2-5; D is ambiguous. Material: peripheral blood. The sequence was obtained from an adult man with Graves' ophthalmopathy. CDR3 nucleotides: TGTGCCAGCAGCTTAGGGTGGGAATCGCGCACCGGGGAGACCCAGTACTTC. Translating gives CASSLGWESRTGETQYF. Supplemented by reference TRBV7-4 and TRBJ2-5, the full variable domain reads GAGVSQSPRYKVAKRGRDVALRCDSISGHVTLYWYRQTLGQGSEVLTYSQSDAQRDKSGRPSGRFSAERPERSVSTLKIQRTEQGDSAVYLCASSLGWESRTGETQYFGPGTRLLVL.